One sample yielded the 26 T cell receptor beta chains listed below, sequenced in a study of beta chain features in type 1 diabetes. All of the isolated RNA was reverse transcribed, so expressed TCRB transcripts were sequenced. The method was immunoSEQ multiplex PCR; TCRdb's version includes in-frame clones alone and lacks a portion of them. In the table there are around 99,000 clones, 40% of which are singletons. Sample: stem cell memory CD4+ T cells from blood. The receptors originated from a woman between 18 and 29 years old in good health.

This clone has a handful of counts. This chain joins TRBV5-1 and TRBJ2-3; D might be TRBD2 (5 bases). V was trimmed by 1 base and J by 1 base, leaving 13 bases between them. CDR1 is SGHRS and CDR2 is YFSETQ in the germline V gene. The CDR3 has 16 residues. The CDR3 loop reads CASSLKSGRRTDTQYF. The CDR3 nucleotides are TGCGCCAGCAGCTTGAAGAGCGGACGGCGCACAGATACGCAGTATTTT.

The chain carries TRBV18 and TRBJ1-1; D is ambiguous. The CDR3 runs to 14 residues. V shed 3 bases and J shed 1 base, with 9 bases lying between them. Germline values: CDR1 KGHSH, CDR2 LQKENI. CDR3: CASSPETGNTEAFF. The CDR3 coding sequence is TGTGCCAGCTCACCCGAGACGGGGAACACTGAAGCTTTCTTT.

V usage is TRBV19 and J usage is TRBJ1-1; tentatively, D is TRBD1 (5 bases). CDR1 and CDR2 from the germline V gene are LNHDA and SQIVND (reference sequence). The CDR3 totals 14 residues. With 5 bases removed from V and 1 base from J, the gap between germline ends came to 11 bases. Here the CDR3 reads CASSHITGNTEAFF. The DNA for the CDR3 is TGTGCCAGTAGTCATATTACAGGGAACACTGAAGCTTTCTTT.

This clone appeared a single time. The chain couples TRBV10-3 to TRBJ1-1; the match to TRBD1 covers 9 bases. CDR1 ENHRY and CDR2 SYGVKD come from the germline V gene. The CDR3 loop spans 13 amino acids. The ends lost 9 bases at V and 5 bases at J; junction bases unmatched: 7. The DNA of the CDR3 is TGTGCCATTCGAACCGGGACAGGGACTGAAGCTTTCTTT. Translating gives CAIRTGTGTEAFF.

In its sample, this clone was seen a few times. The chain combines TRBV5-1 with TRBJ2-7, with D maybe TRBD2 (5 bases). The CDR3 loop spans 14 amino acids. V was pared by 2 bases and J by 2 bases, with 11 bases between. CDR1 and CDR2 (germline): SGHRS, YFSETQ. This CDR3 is CASSLAESPYEQYF. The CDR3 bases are TGCGCCAGCAGCTTAGCGGAGTCGCCCTACGAGCAGTACTTC.

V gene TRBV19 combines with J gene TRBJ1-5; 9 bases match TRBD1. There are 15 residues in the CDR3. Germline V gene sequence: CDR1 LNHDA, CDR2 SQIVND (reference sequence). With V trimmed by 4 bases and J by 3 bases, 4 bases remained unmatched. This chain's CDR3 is CASSTYRGLNQPQHF. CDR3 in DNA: TGTGCCAGTAGTACCTACAGGGGGCTCAATCAGCCCCAGCATTTT.

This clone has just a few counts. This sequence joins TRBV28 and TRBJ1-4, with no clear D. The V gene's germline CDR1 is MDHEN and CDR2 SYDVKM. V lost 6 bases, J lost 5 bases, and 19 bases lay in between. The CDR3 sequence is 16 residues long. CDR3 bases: TGTGCCAGCAGCAGTCGGCCCTTGGGAGGGAATGAAAAACTGTTTTTT. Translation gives CASSSRPLGGNEKLFF.

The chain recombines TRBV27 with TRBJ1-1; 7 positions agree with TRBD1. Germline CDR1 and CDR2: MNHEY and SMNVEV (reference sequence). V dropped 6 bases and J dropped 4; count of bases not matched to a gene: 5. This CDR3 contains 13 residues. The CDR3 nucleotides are TGTGCCAGCAGGCTGGGACAGCTCACTGAAGCTTTCTTT. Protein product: CASRLGQLTEAFF.

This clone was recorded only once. The CDR3 coding sequence is TGTGCCAGCAGTGAATACAGGGGGCGAGCATACAATGAGCAGTTCTTC. Its translation is CASSEYRGRAYNEQFF. This chain connects TRBV25-1 to TRBJ2-1; 8 bases line up with TRBD1. V trimming: 0 bases; J trimming: 4 bases; junction bases outside the gene matches: 5. This CDR3 has 16 residues. The V gene's germline CDR1 is MGHDK and CDR2 SYGVNS.

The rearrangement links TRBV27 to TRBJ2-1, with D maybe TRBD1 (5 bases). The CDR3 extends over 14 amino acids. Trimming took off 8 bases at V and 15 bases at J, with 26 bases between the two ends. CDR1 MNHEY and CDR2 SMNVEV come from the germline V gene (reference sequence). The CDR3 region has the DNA TGTGCCAGCCCCCCCGCAGGGCCCCTCGCAGATTCGTTCTTC. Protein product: CASPPAGPLADSFF.

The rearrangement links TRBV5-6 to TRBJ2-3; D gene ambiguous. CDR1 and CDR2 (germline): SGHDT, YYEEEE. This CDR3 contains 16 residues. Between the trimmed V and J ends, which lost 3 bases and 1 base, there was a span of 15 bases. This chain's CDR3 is CASSSPRGSRTDTQYF. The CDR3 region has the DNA TGTGCCAGCAGCTCACCTCGAGGCAGCCGCACAGATACGCAGTATTTT.

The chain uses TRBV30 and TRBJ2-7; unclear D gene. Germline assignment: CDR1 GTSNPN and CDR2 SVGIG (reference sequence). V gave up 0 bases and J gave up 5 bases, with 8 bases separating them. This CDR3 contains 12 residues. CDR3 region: CAWSVSADEQYF. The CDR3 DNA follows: TGTGCCTGGAGTGTATCGGCGGACGAGCAGTACTTC.

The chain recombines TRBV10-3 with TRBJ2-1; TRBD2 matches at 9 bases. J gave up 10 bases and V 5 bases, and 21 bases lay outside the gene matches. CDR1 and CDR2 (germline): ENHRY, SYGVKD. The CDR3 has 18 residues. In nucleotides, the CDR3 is TGTGCCATCAGTACCCAACCACCGGGACTAGCCGCCCGGGCCGAGCAGTTCTTC. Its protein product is CAISTQPPGLAARAEQFF.

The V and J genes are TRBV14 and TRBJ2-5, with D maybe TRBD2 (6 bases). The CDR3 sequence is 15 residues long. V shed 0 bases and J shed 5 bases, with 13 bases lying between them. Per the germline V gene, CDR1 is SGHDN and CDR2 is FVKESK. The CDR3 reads CASSQDPARGETQYF. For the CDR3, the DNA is TGTGCCAGCAGCCAAGATCCCGCTCGGGGGGAGACCCAGTACTTC. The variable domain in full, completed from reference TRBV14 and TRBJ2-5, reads EAGVTQFPSHSVIEKGQTVTLRCDPISGHDNLYWYRRVMGKEIKFLLHFVKESKQDESGMPNNRFLAERTGGTYSTLKVQPAELEDSGVYFCASSQDPARGETQYFGPGTRLLVL.

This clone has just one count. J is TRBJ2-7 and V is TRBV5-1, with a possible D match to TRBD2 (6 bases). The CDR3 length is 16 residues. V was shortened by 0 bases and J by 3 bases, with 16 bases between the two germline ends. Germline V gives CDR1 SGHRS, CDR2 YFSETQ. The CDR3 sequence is CASSLEGGAPSYEQYF. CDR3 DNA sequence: TGCGCCAGCAGCTTGGAAGGCGGGGCCCCCAGCTACGAGCAGTACTTC.

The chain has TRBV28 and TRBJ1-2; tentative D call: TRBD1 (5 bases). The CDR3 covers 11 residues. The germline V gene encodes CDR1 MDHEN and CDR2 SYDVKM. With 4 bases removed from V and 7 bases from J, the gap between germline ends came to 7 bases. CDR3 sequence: CASSWGSGYTF. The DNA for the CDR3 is TGTGCCAGCAGTTGGGGCTCTGGCTACACCTTC.

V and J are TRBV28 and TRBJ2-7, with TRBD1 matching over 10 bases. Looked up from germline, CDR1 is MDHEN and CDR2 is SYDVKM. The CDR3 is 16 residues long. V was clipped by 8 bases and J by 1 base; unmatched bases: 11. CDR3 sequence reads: CASGPGQGSLSYEQYF. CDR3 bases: TGTGCCAGCGGTCCGGGACAGGGGAGTCTTTCCTACGAGCAGTACTTC.

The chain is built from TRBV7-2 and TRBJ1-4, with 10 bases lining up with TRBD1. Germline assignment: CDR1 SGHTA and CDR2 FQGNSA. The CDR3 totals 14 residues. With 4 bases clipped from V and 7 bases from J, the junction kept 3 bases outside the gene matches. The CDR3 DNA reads TGTGCCAGCAGCTGGGGACAGGGGATTGAAAAACTGTTTTTT. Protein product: CASSWGQGIEKLFF.

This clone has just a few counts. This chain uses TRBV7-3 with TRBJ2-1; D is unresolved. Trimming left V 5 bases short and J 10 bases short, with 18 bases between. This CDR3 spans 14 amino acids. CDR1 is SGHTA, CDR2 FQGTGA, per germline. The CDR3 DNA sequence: TGTGCCAGCAGCCCCCTAGGCCGAATCCAGGAGCAGTTCTTC. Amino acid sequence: CASSPLGRIQEQFF.

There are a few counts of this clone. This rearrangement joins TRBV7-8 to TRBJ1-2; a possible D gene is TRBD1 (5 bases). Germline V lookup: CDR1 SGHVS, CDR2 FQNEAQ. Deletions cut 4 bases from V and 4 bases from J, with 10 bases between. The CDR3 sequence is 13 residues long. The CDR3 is CASSSQGLYGYTF. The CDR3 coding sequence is TGTGCCAGCAGCTCCCAGGGCCTCTATGGCTACACCTTC.

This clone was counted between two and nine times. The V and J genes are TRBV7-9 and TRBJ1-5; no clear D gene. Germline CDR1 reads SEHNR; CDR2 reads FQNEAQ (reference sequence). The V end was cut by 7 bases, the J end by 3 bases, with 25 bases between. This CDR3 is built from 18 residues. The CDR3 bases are TGTGCCAGCAAACCCGCGAGGGTTTTAGGGTTATTCAATCAGCCCCAGCATTTT. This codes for CASKPARVLGLFNQPQHF.

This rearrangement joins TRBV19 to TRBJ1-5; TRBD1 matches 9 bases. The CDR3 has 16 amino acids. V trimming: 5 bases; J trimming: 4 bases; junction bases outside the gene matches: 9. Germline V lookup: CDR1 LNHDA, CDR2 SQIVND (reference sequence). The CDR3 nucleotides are TGTGCCAGTAGTCCGGTTGGGACAGGGAGAAATCAGCCCCAGCATTTT. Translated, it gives CASSPVGTGRNQPQHF.

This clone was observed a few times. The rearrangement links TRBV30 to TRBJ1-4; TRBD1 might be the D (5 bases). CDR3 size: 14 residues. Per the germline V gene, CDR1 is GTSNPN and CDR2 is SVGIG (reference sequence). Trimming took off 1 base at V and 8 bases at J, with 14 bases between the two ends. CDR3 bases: TGTGCCTGGAGTGAGCGGGACGTACGAGAAAAACTGTTTTTT. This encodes CAWSERDVREKLFF.

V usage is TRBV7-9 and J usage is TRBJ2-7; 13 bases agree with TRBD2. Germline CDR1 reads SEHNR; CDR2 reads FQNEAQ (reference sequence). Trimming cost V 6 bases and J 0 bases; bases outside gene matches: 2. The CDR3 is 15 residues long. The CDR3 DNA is TGTGCCAGCAGTGGGACTAGCGGGATCTCCTACGAGCAGTACTTC. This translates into CASSGTSGISYEQYF.

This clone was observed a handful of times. The CDR3 reads CASSYSRTANYGYTF. The CDR3 nucleotides are TGTGCCAGCAGTTACTCGAGGACAGCTAACTATGGCTACACCTTC. V usage is TRBV6-5 and J usage is TRBJ1-2, with D tentatively TRBD1 (6 bases). Germline-derived CDR1 and CDR2 are MNHEY and SVGAGI. The CDR3 length is 15 residues. The V gene lost 0 bases and the J gene lost 0 bases, with 8 bases spanning the gap.

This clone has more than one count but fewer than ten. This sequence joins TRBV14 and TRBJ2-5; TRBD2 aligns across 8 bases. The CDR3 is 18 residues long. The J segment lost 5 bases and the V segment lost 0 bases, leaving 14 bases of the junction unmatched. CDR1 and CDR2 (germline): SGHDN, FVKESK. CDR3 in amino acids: CASSQEAGPGLGWETQYF. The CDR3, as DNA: TGTGCCAGCAGCCAAGAAGCCGGTCCGGGACTAGGGTGGGAGACCCAGTACTTC. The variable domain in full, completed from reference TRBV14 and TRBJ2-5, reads EAGVTQFPSHSVIEKGQTVTLRCDPISGHDNLYWYRRVMGKEIKFLLHFVKESKQDESGMPNNRFLAERTGGTYSTLKVQPAELEDSGVYFCASSQEAGPGLGWETQYFGPGTRLLVL.